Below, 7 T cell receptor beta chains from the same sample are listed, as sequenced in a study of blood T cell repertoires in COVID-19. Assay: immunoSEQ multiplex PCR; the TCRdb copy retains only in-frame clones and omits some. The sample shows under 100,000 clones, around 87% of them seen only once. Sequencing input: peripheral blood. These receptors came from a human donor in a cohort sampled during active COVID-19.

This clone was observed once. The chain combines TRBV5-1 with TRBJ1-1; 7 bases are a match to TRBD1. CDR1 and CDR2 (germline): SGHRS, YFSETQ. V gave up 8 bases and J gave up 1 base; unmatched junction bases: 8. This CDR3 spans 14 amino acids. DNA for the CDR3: TGCGCCAGGGTCAGTGACAGGGAGAACACTGAAGCTTTCTTT. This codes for CARVSDRENTEAFF. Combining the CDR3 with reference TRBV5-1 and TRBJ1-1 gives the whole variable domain KAGVTQTPRYLIKTRGQQVTLSCSPISGHRSVSWYQQTPGQGLQFLFEYFSETQRNKGNFPGRFSGRQFSNSRSEMNVSTLELGDSALYLCARVSDRENTEAFFGQGTRLTVV.

The CDR3 nucleotides read TGTGCCAGTAGTACACTACAGGGTTTAGGCTATGGCTACACCTTC. It is translated as CASSTLQGLGYGYTF. V is TRBV19 and J is TRBJ1-2, with a weak D call TRBD1 (6 bases). This CDR3 is built from 15 residues. Germline CDR1 and CDR2: LNHDA and SQIVND (reference sequence). V lost 4 bases to trimming and J lost 4 bases, with 16 bases between them.

The CDR3 spells CASIRGTDNSPLHF. The CDR3 DNA reads as TGTGCCAGCATCCGTGGGACAGATAATTCACCCCTCCACTTT. The genes are TRBV6-5 and TRBJ1-6; 7 positions agree with TRBD1. V shed 7 bases and J 5 bases; nucleotides not matched to a gene: 5. The germline V gene encodes CDR1 MNHEY and CDR2 SVGAGI. The length of the CDR3 is 14 residues.

The CDR3: CASSPPSDRNTEAFF. The CDR3 DNA reads TGTGCCAGTAGTCCGCCTAGTGACCGAAACACTGAAGCTTTCTTT. V and J are TRBV19 and TRBJ1-1; D uncertain. From germline, CDR1 is LNHDA and CDR2 SQIVND (reference sequence). V was shortened by 5 bases and J by 2 bases, with 15 bases between the two germline ends. This CDR3 contains 15 residues.

CDR3 loop: CASSESISRSGRGYTF. DNA of the CDR3: TGTGCCAGCAGTGAATCTATCAGTCGGTCAGGTCGCGGCTACACCTTC. The gene calls are TRBV25-1 and TRBJ1-2; D is ambiguous. The germline V gene encodes CDR1 MGHDK and CDR2 SYGVNS. CDR3 length equals 16 residues. V dropped 1 base and J dropped 8 bases, with 20 bases sitting between them.

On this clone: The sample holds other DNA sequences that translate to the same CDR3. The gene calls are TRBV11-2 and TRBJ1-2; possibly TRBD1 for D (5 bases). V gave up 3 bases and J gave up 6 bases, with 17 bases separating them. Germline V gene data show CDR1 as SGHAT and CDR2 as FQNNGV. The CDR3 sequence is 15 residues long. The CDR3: CASSFLSGEIDGYTF. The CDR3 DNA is TGTGCCAGCAGCTTCTTATCGGGGGAGATAGATGGCTACACCTTC.

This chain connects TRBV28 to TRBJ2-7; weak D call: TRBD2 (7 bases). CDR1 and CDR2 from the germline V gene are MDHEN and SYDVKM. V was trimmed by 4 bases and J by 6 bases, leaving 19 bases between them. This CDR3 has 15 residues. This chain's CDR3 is CASSYGGPTRLEQYF. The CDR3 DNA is TGTGCCAGCAGTTACGGGGGGCCCACCCGGCTCGAGCAGTACTTC.